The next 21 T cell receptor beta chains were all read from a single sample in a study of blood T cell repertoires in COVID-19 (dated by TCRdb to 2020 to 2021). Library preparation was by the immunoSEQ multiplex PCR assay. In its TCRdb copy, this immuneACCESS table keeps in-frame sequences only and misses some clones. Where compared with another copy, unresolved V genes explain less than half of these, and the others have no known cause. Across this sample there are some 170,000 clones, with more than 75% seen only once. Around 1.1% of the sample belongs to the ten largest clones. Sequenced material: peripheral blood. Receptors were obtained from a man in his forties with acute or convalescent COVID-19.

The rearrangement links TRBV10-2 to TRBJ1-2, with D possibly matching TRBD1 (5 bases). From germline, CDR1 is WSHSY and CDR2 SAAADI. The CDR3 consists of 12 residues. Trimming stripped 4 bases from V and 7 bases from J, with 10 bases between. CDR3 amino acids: CASSAGNGGYTF. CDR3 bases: TGCGCCAGCAGTGCAGGGAACGGTGGCTACACCTTC.

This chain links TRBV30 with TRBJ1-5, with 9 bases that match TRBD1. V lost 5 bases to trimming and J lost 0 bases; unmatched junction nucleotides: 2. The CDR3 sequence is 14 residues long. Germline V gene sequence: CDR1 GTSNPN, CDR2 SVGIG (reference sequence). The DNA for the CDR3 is TGTGCCTGGGGGGGACAGGGTAGCAATCAGCCCCAGCATTTT. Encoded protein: CAWGGQGSNQPQHF.

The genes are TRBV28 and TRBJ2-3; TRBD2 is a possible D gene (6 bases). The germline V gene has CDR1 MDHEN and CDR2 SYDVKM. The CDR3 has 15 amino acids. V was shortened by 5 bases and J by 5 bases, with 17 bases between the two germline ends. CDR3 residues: CASSTSGWGRDTQYF. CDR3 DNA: TGTGCCAGCAGTACGAGCGGGTGGGGGAGAGATACGCAGTATTTT.

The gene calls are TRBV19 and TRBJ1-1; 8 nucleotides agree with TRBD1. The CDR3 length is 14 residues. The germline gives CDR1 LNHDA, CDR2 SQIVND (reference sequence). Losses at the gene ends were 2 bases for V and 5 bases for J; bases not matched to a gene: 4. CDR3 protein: CASSINNRGTEAFF. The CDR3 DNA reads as TGTGCCAGTAGTATAAACAACAGGGGGACTGAAGCTTTCTTT.

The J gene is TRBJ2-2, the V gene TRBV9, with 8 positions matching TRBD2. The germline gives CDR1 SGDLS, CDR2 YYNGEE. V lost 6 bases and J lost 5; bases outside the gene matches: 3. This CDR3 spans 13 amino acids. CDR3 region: CASNGGGTGELFF. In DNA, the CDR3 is TGTGCCAGCAACGGGGGGGGGACCGGGGAGCTGTTTTTT.

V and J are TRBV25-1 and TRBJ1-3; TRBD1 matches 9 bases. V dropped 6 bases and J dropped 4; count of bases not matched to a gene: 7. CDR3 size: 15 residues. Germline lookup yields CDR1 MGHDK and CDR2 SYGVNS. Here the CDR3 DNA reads TGTGCCAGCAGAAAAACCGGGACAGGGGGAAACACCATATATTTT. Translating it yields CASRKTGTGGNTIYF.

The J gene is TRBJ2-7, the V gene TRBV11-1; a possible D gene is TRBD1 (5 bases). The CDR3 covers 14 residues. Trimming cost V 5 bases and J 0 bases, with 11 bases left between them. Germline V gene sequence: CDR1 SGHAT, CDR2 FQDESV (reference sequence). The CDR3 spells CASSAQQASYEQYF. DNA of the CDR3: TGTGCCAGCAGCGCACAACAGGCCTCCTACGAGCAGTACTTC.

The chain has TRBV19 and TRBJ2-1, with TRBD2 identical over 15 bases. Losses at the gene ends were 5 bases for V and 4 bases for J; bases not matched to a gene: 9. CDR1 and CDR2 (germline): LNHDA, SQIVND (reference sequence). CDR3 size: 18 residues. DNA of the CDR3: TGTGCCAGTAGTTCGGGACTAGCGGGGGGCGGCCCTTACAATGAGCAGTTCTTC. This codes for CASSSGLAGGGPYNEQFF.

Here the CDR3 reads CASTMTGALEAFF. CDR3 nucleotide sequence: TGTGCCAGTACAATGACAGGGGCCCTTGAAGCTTTCTTT. The rearrangement joins TRBV19 to TRBJ1-1; 8 nucleotides line up with TRBD1. Per germline, CDR1 LNHDA and CDR2 SQIVND (reference sequence). V dropped 7 bases and J dropped 7; count of bases not matched to a gene: 8. The CDR3 has 13 amino acids. The variable domain in full, completed from reference TRBV19 and TRBJ1-1, reads DGGITQSPKYLFRKEGQNVTLSCEQNLNHDAMYWYRQDPGQGLRLIYYSQIVNDFQKGDIAEGYSVSREKKESFPLTVTSAQKNPTAFYLCASTMTGALEAFFGQGTRLTVV.

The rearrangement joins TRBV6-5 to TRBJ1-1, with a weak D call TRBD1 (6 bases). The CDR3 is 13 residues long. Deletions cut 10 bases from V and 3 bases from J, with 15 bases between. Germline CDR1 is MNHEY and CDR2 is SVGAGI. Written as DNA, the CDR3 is TGTGCCACCCGAGGGCAGGGGTACACTGAAGCTTTCTTT. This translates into CATRGQGYTEAFF.

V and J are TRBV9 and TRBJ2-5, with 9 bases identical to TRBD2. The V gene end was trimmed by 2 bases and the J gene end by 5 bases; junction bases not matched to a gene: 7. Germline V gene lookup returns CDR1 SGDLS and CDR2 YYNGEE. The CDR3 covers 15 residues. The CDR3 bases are TGTGCCAGCAGCGTTTGGGCGGGGGGGCAGGAGACCCAGTACTTC. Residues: CASSVWAGGQETQYF. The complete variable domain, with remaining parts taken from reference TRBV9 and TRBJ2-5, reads DSGVTQTPKHLITATGQRVTLRCSPRSGDLSVYWYQQSLDQGLQFLIQYYNGEERAKGNILERFSAQQFPDLHSELNLSSLELGDSALYFCASSVWAGGQETQYFGPGTRLLVL.

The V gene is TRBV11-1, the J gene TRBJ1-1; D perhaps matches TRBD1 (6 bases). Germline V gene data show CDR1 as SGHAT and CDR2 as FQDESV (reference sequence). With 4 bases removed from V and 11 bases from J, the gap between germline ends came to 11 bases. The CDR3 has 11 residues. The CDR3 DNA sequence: TGTGCCAGCAGCTACGGACAGAGGGCTTTCTTT. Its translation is CASSYGQRAFF.

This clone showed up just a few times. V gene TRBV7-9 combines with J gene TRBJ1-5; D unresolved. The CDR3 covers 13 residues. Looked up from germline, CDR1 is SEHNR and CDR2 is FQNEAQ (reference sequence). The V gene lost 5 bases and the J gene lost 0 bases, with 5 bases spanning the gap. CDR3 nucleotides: TGTGCCAGCAGCGCGAATAGCAATCAGCCCCAGCATTTT. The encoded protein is CASSANSNQPQHF.

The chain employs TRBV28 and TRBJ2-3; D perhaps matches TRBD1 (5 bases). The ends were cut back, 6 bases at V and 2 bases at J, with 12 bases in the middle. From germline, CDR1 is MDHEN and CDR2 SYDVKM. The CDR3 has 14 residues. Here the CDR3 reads CASRRTFPTDTQYF. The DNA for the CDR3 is TGTGCCAGCAGGCGGACATTCCCCACAGATACGCAGTATTTT.

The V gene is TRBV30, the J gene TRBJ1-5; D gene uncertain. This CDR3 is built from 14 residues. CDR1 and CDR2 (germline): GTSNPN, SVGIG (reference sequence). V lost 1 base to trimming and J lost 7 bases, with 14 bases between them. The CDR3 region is CAWSELGGPQPQHF. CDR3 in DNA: TGTGCCTGGAGTGAACTCGGTGGGCCGCAGCCCCAGCATTTT.

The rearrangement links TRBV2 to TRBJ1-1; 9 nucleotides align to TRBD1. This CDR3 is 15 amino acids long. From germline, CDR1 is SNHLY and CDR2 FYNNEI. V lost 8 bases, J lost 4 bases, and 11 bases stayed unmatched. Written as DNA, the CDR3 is TGTGCCAGCCTCGACAGGGGGGCAACGGGCACTGAAGCTTTCTTT. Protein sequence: CASLDRGATGTEAFF. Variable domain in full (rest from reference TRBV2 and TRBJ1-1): EPEVTQTPSHQVTQMGQEVILRCVPISNHLYFYWYRQILGQKVEFLVSFYNNEISEKSEIFDDQFSVERPDGSNFTLKIRSTKLEDSAMYFCASLDRGATGTEAFFGQGTRLTVV.

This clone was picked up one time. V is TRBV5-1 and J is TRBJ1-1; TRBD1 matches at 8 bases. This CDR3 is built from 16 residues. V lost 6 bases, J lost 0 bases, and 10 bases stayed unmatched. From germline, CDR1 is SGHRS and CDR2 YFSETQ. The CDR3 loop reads CASNPGQGNMNTEAFF. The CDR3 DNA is TGCGCCAGCAACCCAGGACAGGGAAATATGAACACTGAAGCTTTCTTT.

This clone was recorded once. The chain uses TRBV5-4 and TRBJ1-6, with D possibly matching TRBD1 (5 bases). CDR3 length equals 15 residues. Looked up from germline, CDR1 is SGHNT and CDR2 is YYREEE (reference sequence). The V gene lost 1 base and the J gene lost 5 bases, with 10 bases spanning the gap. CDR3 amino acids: CASSLQGLHNSPLHF. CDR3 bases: TGTGCCAGCAGCTTGCAGGGACTTCATAATTCACCCCTCCACTTT.

CDR3 amino acids: CASSLGGQGLDTQYF. For the CDR3, the DNA is TGTGCCAGCAGCTTAGGGGGACAGGGTTTGGATACGCAGTATTTT. The genes are TRBV7-9 and TRBJ2-3; 9 bases match TRBD1. Germline V gene data show CDR1 as SEHNR and CDR2 as FQNEAQ (reference sequence). V lost 1 base to trimming and J lost 6 bases; unmatched junction nucleotides: 5. The CDR3 length is 15 residues.

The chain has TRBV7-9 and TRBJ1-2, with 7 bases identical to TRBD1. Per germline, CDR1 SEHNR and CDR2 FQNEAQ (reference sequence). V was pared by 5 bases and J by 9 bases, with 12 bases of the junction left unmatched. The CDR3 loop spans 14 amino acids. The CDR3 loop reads CASSVLTGEESYTF. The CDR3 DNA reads TGTGCCAGCAGCGTCCTTACAGGGGAGGAGAGCTACACCTTC.

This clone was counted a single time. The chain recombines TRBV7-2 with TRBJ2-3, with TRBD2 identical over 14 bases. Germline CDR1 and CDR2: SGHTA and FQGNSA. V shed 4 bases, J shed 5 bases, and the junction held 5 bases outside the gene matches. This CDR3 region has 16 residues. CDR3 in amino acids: CASSSGTSGGVDTQYF. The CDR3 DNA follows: TGTGCCAGCAGCTCCGGGACTAGCGGGGGAGTAGATACGCAGTATTTT.